A single sample is the source of the 10 T cell receptor beta chains below, sequenced in a study of T cell changes during pregnancy in multiple sclerosis. Sequenced by immunoSEQ multiplex PCR; TCRdb stores in-frame clones only, minus some. The sample holds approximately 49,000 clones, 90% seen once. The specimen was peripheral blood, collected after pregnancy. All receptors come from a female donor in good health, enrolled as a control in a pregnancy study.

The chain couples TRBV2 to TRBJ2-3; D may be TRBD1 (5 bases). Germline V gene lookup returns CDR1 SNHLY and CDR2 FYNNEI. V was cut by 2 bases and J by 1 base, with 13 bases left in between. CDR3 length equals 16 residues. CDR3 DNA sequence: TGTGCCAGCAGTGAATACGGCAGGGCTGGCACAGATACGCAGTATTTT. Amino acid sequence: CASSEYGRAGTDTQYF.

The rearrangement uses TRBV11-2 and TRBJ2-7; 9 bases are shared with TRBD2. The germline gives CDR1 SGHAT, CDR2 FQNNGV. The V gene end was trimmed by 0 bases and the J gene end by 3 bases; junction bases not matched to a gene: 3. The CDR3 loop spans 15 amino acids. The CDR3 reads CASSLDSGSIYEQYF. In nucleotides, the CDR3 is TGTGCCAGCAGCTTAGATAGCGGGAGTATCTACGAGCAGTACTTC. Variable domain in full (rest from reference TRBV11-2 and TRBJ2-7): EAGVAQSPRYKIIEKRQSVAFWCNPISGHATLYWYQQILGQGPKLLIQFQNNGVVDDSQLPKDRFSAERLKGVDSTLKIQPAKLEDSAVYLCASSLDSGSIYEQYFGPGTRLTVT.

The count of this clone is one. The chain is built from TRBV2 and TRBJ1-4; D gene unclear. CDR3 length: 14 amino acids. V shed 0 bases and J shed 8 bases, with 10 bases lying between them. Germline V CDR1 and CDR2: SNHLY, FYNNEI. The CDR3 region is CASSEALRREKLFF. Here the CDR3 DNA reads TGTGCCAGCAGTGAAGCATTACGGAGGGAAAAACTGTTTTTT.

This clone was seen only once. The V gene is TRBV6-6, the J gene TRBJ1-5, with TRBD1 matching over 11 bases. The V gene end was trimmed by 4 bases and the J gene end by 7 bases; junction bases not matched to a gene: 6. CDR1 and CDR2 from the germline V gene are MNHNY and SVGAGI (reference sequence). This CDR3 has 15 amino acids. CDR3 protein: CASSSDRGRGQPQHF. The CDR3 region has the DNA TGTGCCAGCAGTTCGGACAGGGGGCGCGGGCAGCCCCAGCATTTT.

The chain joins TRBV2 to TRBJ2-6; 9 positions match TRBD1. Per the germline V gene, CDR1 is SNHLY and CDR2 is FYNNEI. Trimming took 7 bases from V and 14 from J; bases not matched to a gene: 12. The CDR3 spans 14 residues. The CDR3 DNA reads TGTGCCAGCACCCAACGAGACAGGGGGGTGCTCCTGACTTTC. Protein product: CASTQRDRGVLLTF. Full variable domain (rest looked up from reference TRBV2 and TRBJ2-6): EPEVTQTPSHQVTQMGQEVILRCVPISNHLYFYWYRQILGQKVEFLVSFYNNEISEKSEIFDDQFSVERPDGSNFTLKIRSTKLEDSAMYFCASTQRDRGVLLTFGAGSRLTVL.

The chain links TRBV7-3 to TRBJ2-3, with TRBD2 matching 9 bases. The V and J ends lost 5 bases and 0 bases, in that order; junction bases with no gene match: 6. The CDR3 consists of 16 residues. CDR1 is SGHTA and CDR2 is FQGTGA in the germline V gene. DNA for the CDR3: TGTGCCAGCAGCCCCATAGCGGGGGCGAGCACAGATACGCAGTATTTT. It is translated as CASSPIAGASTDTQYF.

The chain has TRBV19 and TRBJ1-6, with a possible D match to TRBD1 (6 bases). Trimming removed 7 bases at V and 6 bases at J, with 22 bases between. CDR3 length: 17 residues. Germline CDR1 is LNHDA and CDR2 is SQIVND (reference sequence). The CDR3: CASTHEQGAPVNSPLHF. As DNA, the CDR3 is TGTGCCAGTACCCACGAACAGGGTGCGCCTGTTAATTCACCCCTCCACTTT. The full variable domain, with the rest looked up from reference TRBV19 and TRBJ1-6, is DGGITQSPKYLFRKEGQNVTLSCEQNLNHDAMYWYRQDPGQGLRLIYYSQIVNDFQKGDIAEGYSVSREKKESFPLTVTSAQKNPTAFYLCASTHEQGAPVNSPLHFGNGTRLTVT.

The rearrangement joins TRBV6-1 to TRBJ1-1; a weak D match, TRBD1 (6 bases). Trimming shortened V by 2 bases and J by 0 bases, and 10 bases separated the two germline ends. Germline V CDR1 and CDR2: MNHNS, SASEGT. The CDR3 totals 15 residues. CDR3 DNA sequence: TGTGCCAGCAGTGAATGGGGGCACATGAACACTGAAGCTTTCTTT. This gives the protein CASSEWGHMNTEAFF.

The CDR3 bases are TGCGCCAGCAGCCAGGGACTAGCTGAGCAGTACTTC. Its protein product is CASSQGLAEQYF. The V and J genes are TRBV5-1 and TRBJ2-7, with 9 bases fitting TRBD2. The CDR3 loop spans 12 amino acids. Trimming took 4 bases from V and 7 from J; bases not matched to a gene: 3. Germline assignment: CDR1 SGHRS and CDR2 YFSETQ.

The chain joins TRBV19 to TRBJ2-3, with 8 bases fitting TRBD2. This CDR3 has 13 amino acids. Germline assignment: CDR1 LNHDA and CDR2 SQIVND (reference sequence). The J segment lost 9 bases and the V segment lost 4 bases, leaving 6 bases of the junction unmatched. This CDR3 is CASSTRGGLTQYF. The CDR3 nucleotides are TGTGCCAGTAGTACCCGGGGGGGGCTGACGCAGTATTTT.